This T cell receptor beta chain was identified in a study of beta chain features in type 1 diabetes. At the level of the study: No patient-donor differences in age, gender, total cells or subset yield.

The CDR3 contains 16 residues. The germline V gene has CDR1 SGDLS and CDR2 YYNGEE. V shed 0 bases and J shed 1 base, with 11 bases lying between them. Since all of the isolated RNA was reverse transcribed, expressed TCRB transcripts were what got sequenced. Method: immunoSEQ multiplex PCR; TCRdb's copy keeps in-frame clones and lacks some. The sample records fewer than 650,000 clones, 15% to 18% being singletons. The sequenced material came from naive CD4+ T cells from blood. The V gene is TRBV9, the J gene TRBJ2-1; TRBD1 might be the D (6 bases). This TCR was sampled from a man between 18 and 29 years old in good health. The CDR3 sequence is CASSVDPGVSYNEQFF. Written as DNA, the CDR3 is TGTGCCAGCAGCGTAGATCCAGGGGTGTCCTACAATGAGCAGTTCTTC.